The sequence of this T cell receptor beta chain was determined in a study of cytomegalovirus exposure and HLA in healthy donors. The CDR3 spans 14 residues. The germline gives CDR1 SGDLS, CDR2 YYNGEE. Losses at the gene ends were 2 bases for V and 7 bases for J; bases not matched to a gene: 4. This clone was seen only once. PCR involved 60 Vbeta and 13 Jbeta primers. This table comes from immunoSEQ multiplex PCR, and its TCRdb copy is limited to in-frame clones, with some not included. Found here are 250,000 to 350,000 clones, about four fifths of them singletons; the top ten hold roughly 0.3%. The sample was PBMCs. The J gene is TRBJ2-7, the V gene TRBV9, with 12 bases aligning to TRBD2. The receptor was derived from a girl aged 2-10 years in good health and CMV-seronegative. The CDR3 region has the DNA TGTGCCAGCAGCGTGACTAGCGGGAGCGGAGAGCAGTACTTC. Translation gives CASSVTSGSGEQYF.